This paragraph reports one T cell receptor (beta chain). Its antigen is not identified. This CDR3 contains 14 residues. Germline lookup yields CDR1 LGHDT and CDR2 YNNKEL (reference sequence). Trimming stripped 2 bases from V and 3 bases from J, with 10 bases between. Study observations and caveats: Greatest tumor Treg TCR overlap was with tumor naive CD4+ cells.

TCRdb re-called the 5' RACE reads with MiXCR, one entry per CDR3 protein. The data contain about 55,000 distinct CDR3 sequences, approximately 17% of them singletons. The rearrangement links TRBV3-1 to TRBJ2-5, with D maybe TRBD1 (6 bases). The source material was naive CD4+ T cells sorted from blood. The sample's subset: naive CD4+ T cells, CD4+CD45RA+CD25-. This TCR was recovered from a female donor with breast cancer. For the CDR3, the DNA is TGTGCCAGCAGCCAAATCGGGACAAAAGAGACCCAGTACTTC. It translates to CASSQIGTKETQYF.